This T cell receptor (beta chain) was captured in a study of blood T cell repertoires in COVID-19. Overall study context: Samples taken during acute and convalescent COVID-19 were collected in the United States, Italy and Spain. The cDNA or gDNA used as material had been derived from T cells, B-cell-depleted T cells, or PBMCs.

This CDR3 has 13 residues. Germline CDR1 reads SGHTA; CDR2 reads FQGNSA. Turning to this clone: Sequence at one end of the junction differs from germline and may be a read error.

Authors' processing steps: Estimated nucleated cell counts came from reference gene primer amplification. Libraries were prepared by immunoSEQ multiplex PCR; TCRdb keeps only in-frame clonotypes and omits some of them. Clonal size and the V and J genes are those of that table, whereas D and trimming came from the DNA. The sample shows around 160,000 clones, 88% of them seen only once. This chain uses TRBV7-2 with TRBJ2-7, with 9 bases aligning to TRBD2. This TCR was recovered from a human donor in a cohort sampled during active COVID-19. The source material was peripheral blood. The CDR3, as DNA: TGTGCCAGCAGCATAGCGGGAGTGAACGAGCAGTACTTC. Amino acid sequence: CASSIAGVNEQYF.